This T cell receptor (beta chain) was captured in a study of OX40 agonist ivuxolimab in advanced cancers. CDR3 length: 15 amino acids. Looked up from germline, CDR1 is SGHNT and CDR2 is YYREEE (reference sequence). The trim removed 0 bases at V and 7 bases at J, leaving 7 bases unmatched. Sequenced by immunoSEQ multiplex PCR; TCRdb stores in-frame clones only, minus some. The table includes 70,000 or so clones, around 90% detected once. The chain combines TRBV5-4 with TRBJ2-1; 7 positions agree with TRBD1. The sample consisted of CD4+ or CD8+ T cells sorted from blood, taken in a trial of the OX40 agonist ivuxolimab. The clonotype comes from an adult with an advanced solid tumor such as melanoma, head and neck, liver or kidney cancer. The CDR3 loop reads CASSLDRGWFNEQFF. CDR3 coding DNA: TGTGCCAGCAGCTTGGACAGGGGTTGGTTTAATGAGCAGTTCTTC.